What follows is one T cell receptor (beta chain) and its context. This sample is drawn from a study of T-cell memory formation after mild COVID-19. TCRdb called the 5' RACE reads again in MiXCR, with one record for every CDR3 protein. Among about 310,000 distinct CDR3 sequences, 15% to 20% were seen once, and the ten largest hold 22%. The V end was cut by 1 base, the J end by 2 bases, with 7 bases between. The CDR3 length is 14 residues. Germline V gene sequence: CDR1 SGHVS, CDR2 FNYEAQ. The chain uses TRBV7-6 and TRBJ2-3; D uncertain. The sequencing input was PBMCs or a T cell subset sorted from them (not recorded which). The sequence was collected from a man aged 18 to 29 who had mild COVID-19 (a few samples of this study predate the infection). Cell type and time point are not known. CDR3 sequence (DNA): TGTGCCAGCAGCTTAGGGGCCGTCACAGATACGCAGTATTTT. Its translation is CASSLGAVTDTQYF.